The rows below give T cell receptor beta chains drawn from one sample of a study of blood T cell repertoires in COVID-19. Produced via immunoSEQ multiplex PCR; TCRdb's table is partial and in-frame only. This repertoire shows roughly 330,000 clones, over 75% found once; its top ten account for about 3.9%. Specimen: peripheral blood. The source is a woman aged 45 to 65 with active or convalescent COVID-19. Each CDR3 is given without its conserved first and last residue. Fields, in order: V gene, CDR3 protein.

TRBV7-9	ASSQGQGLETQY
TRBV11-3	ASSLDQRNTGELF
TRBV10-2	ASSESPQGRINYGYT
TRBV7-6	ASSPFRGEQPQH
TRBV6-7	ASSPEEAGVGNEQF
TRBV2	ASSEYRGLLENLYGYT
TRBV5-4	ASSGDRTGNTIY
TRBV4-1	ASSQDRQGSQPQH
TRBV6-4	ASNTLGTADVTQY
TRBV7-3	ASSSGRNTEAF
TRBV9	ASSSPGLANEQF
TRBV10-3	AISESPGARAMDEQY
TRBV6-5	ASSYGQGAYEQY